The source of this TCR beta chain is a study of regulatory T cells in long-lasting Graves disease. Findings and limits, study-wide: Persistent patients shared thousands of public clonotypes among themselves. Newly diagnosed patients shared fewer, at roughly 970. When disease was persistent, TRBV28, TRBJ1-2 and TRBJ2-5 were the favored segments.

Noted time point: newly diagnosed GD, antithyroid drugs for less than 3 months. The TCR library was made from RNA that had been extracted from PBMCs in TRIzol. A word on this clonotype: Its cognate antigen is unknown.

From germline, CDR1 is LNHNV and CDR2 YYDKDF (reference sequence). The CDR3 loop spans 14 amino acids. V shed 6 bases and J 7 bases; nucleotides not matched to a gene: 7. With iRepertoire HTBI primers and Arm-PCR of CDR3 regions, TCR beta libraries were built. In TCRdb, the multiplex PCR reads were re-called with MiXCR into one record per CDR3 protein. Seen here are 550,000 or so distinct CDR3 sequences, 12% observed once, and the top ten hold more than 8%. Separately, the same data were catalogued under a study of T cells in Graves' hyperthyroidism and ophthalmopathy.

V usage is TRBV15 and J usage is TRBJ2-2; 8 nucleotides match TRBD2. This clonotype was obtained from a woman in her twenties or thirties with Graves disease. The sample here was peripheral blood mononuclear cells (PBMCs), taken at new diagnosis, from a patient treated with antithyroid drugs. CDR3 loop: CATRASGRIGELFF. In DNA form, the CDR3 reads TGTGCCACCAGGGCTAGCGGGCGGATCGGGGAGCTGTTTTTT.